Below are 32 T cell receptor beta chains sequenced from a single sample in a study of response to subunit inactivated influenza vaccine. MiXCR was run by TCRdb on the RT-PCR reads, yielding one entry per CDR3 protein. The sample carries about 520,000 distinct CDR3 sequences, roughly 11% recorded once. This specimen was PBMCs from blood, taken more than 35 days after vaccination. The receptors come from a man in his forties or fifties who received an inactivated influenza vaccine.

The V gene is TRBV7-9, the J gene TRBJ2-1; D remains unclear. Trimming cost V 5 bases and J 5 bases, with 7 bases left between them. There are 12 residues in the CDR3. CDR1 is SEHNR and CDR2 is FQNEAQ in the germline V gene (reference sequence). DNA of the CDR3: TGTGCCAGCAGCGACCGTCACAATGAGCAGTTCTTC. Translating gives CASSDRHNEQFF.

This clonotype was seen more than once but under ten times. The genes are TRBV12-3 or TRBV12-4 and TRBJ2-5; 13 nucleotides match TRBD2. The V segment lost 6 bases and the J segment 7 bases; nucleotides outside the gene matches: 14. This CDR3 has 17 residues. In DNA, the CDR3 is TGTGCCAGCAGCCGGACTAGCGGGGGCCCTAGCGGGGGGACCCAGTACTTC. Translation: CASSRTSGGPSGGTQYF.

The chain couples TRBV5-4 to TRBJ2-7; D gene uncertain. The length of the CDR3 is 13 residues. Germline V lookup: CDR1 SGHNT, CDR2 YYREEE (reference sequence). Trimming took off 1 base at V and 1 base at J, with 6 bases between the two ends. This chain's CDR3 is CASSLKGSYEQYF. In nucleotides, the CDR3 is TGTGCCAGCAGCTTGAAGGGATCCTACGAGCAGTACTTC.

There are a few counts of this clonotype. The chain is built from TRBV12-3 or TRBV12-4 and TRBJ2-1; D gene uncertain. V was pared by 5 bases and J by 8 bases, with 13 bases between. The CDR3 length is 13 residues. CDR3 DNA sequence: TGTGCCAGCAGTCCCCCCCTAGGCTATGAGCAGTTCTTC. Its protein product is CASSPPLGYEQFF.

This clonotype ranks as medium-sized (0.01 to 0.1%). A read error may produce the germline difference seen at one junction end. The gene calls are TRBV12-3 or TRBV12-4 and TRBJ2-5; D is uncertain. The CDR3 sequence is 11 residues long. The CDR3 sequence is CASSLGETQYF. The CDR3 DNA follows: TGTGCCAGCAGCTTAGGAGAGACCCAGTACTTC.

This clonotype was counted between two and nine times. This rearrangement joins TRBV28 to TRBJ2-3; TRBD2 might be the D (6 bases). Germline-derived CDR1 and CDR2 are MDHEN and SYDVKM. Deletions cut 6 bases from V and 6 bases from J, with 13 bases between. This CDR3 region has 13 residues. The CDR3 nucleotides are TGTGCCAGCAGCCGGGGGACGGTGGATACGCAGTATTTT. It specifies CASSRGTVDTQYF.

The chain couples TRBV12-3 or TRBV12-4 to TRBJ2-3; tentatively, D is TRBD2 (6 bases). The CDR3 spans 15 residues. Trimming removed 6 bases at V and 0 bases at J, with 13 bases between. As DNA, the CDR3 is TGTGCCAGCAGCAACAGCGGGTCTAGCACAGATACGCAGTATTTT. Translation gives CASSNSGSSTDTQYF.

J is TRBJ2-5 and V is TRBV20-1; 7 nucleotides align to TRBD1. The CDR3 consists of 13 residues. J was trimmed by 4 bases and V by 5 bases; bases with no gene match: 7. Germline V gives CDR1 DFQATT, CDR2 SNEGSKA (reference sequence). CDR3 nucleotides: TGCAGTGCTGGAAGGGGGACAGCAGAGACCCAGTACTTC. It codes for CSAGRGTAETQYF.

This clonotype has ten or more counts. The chain couples TRBV10-3 to TRBJ1-4, with D maybe TRBD1 (6 bases). Germline loops: CDR1 ENHRY, CDR2 SYGVKD. The CDR3 sequence is 12 residues long. Trimming stripped 11 bases from V and 5 bases from J, with 12 bases between. CDR3 nucleotides: TGTGCCGTCGGACAGATCAATGAAAAACTGTTTTTT. This codes for CAVGQINEKLFF.

This clonotype was observed a few times. The chain is built from TRBV24-1 and TRBJ2-1; weak D call: TRBD2 (5 bases). This CDR3 spans 17 amino acids. V dropped 2 bases and J dropped 4 bases, with 17 bases sitting between them. Germline CDR1 is KGHDR and CDR2 is SFDVKD. For the CDR3, the DNA is TGTGCCACCAGTGATTCAAGCGGCGAGCGCGGATACAATGAGCAGTTCTTC. It is translated as CATSDSSGERGYNEQFF.

This clonotype has a handful of counts. This chain uses TRBV5-6 with TRBJ2-7; D gene ambiguous. This CDR3 region has 12 residues. Trimming removed 0 bases from V and 12 bases from J, with 13 bases in between. CDR1 is SGHDT and CDR2 is YYEEEE in the germline V gene. The CDR3 DNA is TGTGCCAGCAGCTTGGCCGGTGGTGTAGGGTACTTC. Translating gives CASSLAGGVGYF.

In this sample, this clonotype turned up a few times. The gene calls are TRBV11-2 and TRBJ1-1; D perhaps matches TRBD1 (5 bases). Trimming left V 0 bases short and J 6 bases short, with 8 bases between. Germline CDR1 and CDR2: SGHAT and FQNNGV. The CDR3 spans 13 residues. This CDR3 reads CASSLERGAEAFF. The CDR3 nucleotides read TGTGCCAGCAGCTTAGAAAGGGGCGCTGAAGCTTTCTTT.

The chain employs TRBV12-3 or TRBV12-4 and TRBJ1-1; tentative D call: TRBD1 (5 bases). V dropped 1 base and J dropped 4 bases, with 10 bases sitting between them. The CDR3 totals 14 residues. CDR3 sequence (DNA): TGTGCCAGCAGTTTAGAAGGGGCGACCACTGAAGCTTTCTTT. Translation gives CASSLEGATTEAFF.

This clonotype has only a few counts. The genes are TRBV6-1 and TRBJ2-6; tentative D call: TRBD2 (6 bases). The CDR3 sequence is 16 residues long. V lost 6 bases, J lost 2 bases, and 14 bases lay in between. In germline, CDR1 is MNHNS, CDR2 SASEGT. CDR3 DNA sequence: TGTGCCAGCAGCTCCTTACCGGGAGCTGGGGCCAACGTCCTGACTTTC. Translated: CASSSLPGAGANVLTF.

There are many counts of this clonotype. The chain couples TRBV7-9 to TRBJ2-7; D uncertain. Trimming removed 3 bases at V and 0 bases at J, with 9 bases between. The germline V gene encodes CDR1 SEHNR and CDR2 FQNEAQ (reference sequence). The CDR3 runs 14 residues. This CDR3 reads CASSFDKSSYEQYF. The CDR3 DNA reads TGTGCCAGCAGCTTTGACAAGAGCTCCTACGAGCAGTACTTC.

J is TRBJ2-5 and V is TRBV5-6; D unclear. CDR1 SGHDT and CDR2 YYEEEE come from the germline V gene. Trimming pared 3 bases from V and 4 bases from J, leaving 7 bases between. CDR3 length equals 12 residues. This CDR3 reads CASSWEGETQYF. CDR3 sequence (DNA): TGTGCCAGCAGCTGGGAAGGAGAGACCCAGTACTTC.

This clonotype was found many times. The rearrangement joins TRBV7-9 to TRBJ2-5; D remains ambiguous. The V end was cut by 1 base, the J end by 2 bases, with 11 bases between. This CDR3 region has 15 residues. Germline V gene lookup returns CDR1 SEHNR and CDR2 FQNEAQ (reference sequence). CDR3 sequence reads: CASSLVAYIQETQYF. In DNA form, the CDR3 reads TGTGCCAGCAGCTTAGTTGCGTATATACAAGAGACCCAGTACTTC. Drawing the rest from reference TRBV7-9 and TRBJ2-5, the complete variable domain is DTGVSQNPRHKITKRGQNVTFRCDPISEHNRLYWYRQTLGQGPEFLTYFQNEAQLEKSRLLSDRFSAERPKGSFSTLEIQRTEQGDSAMYLCASSLVAYIQETQYFGPGTRLLVL.

The V gene is TRBV4-3, the J gene TRBJ1-1, with TRBD1 as a possible D gene (5 bases). The germline V gene encodes CDR1 LGHNA and CDR2 YSLEER. Trimming shortened V by 0 bases and J by 5 bases, and 13 bases separated the two germline ends. The CDR3 length is 15 residues. The CDR3 loop is CASSQDWQGSTEAFF. In DNA, the CDR3 is TGCGCCAGCAGCCAAGATTGGCAGGGAAGTACTGAAGCTTTCTTT.

This clonotype was picked up many times. V gene TRBV9 combines with J gene TRBJ2-1, with unresolved D. Germline V CDR1 and CDR2: SGDLS, YYNGEE. The V gene lost 0 bases and the J gene lost 0 bases, with 7 bases spanning the gap. The CDR3 sequence is 15 residues long. Here the CDR3 reads CASSVGSSSYNEQFF. For the CDR3, the DNA is TGTGCCAGCAGCGTAGGATCGAGCTCCTACAATGAGCAGTTCTTC.

The genes are TRBV5-1 and TRBJ1-2; D may be TRBD1 (6 bases). Germline V gene sequence: CDR1 SGHRS, CDR2 YFSETQ. With 0 bases removed from V and 7 bases from J, the gap between germline ends came to 10 bases. The CDR3 totals 13 residues. The CDR3 DNA reads as TGCGCCAGCAGCTTGGGGGGGCACTGTGGCTACACCTTC. Protein: CASSLGGHCGYTF.

The rearrangement joins TRBV4-1 to TRBJ2-6; 8 bases are shared with TRBD2. The germline V gene has CDR1 MGHRA and CDR2 YSYEKL. V shed 4 bases and J 3 bases; nucleotides not matched to a gene: 5. The CDR3 contains 16 residues. The CDR3 region has the DNA TGCGCCAGCAGCCCCGGGGGGGGCGGTGGGGCCAACGTCCTGACTTTC. It yields the protein CASSPGGGGGANVLTF.

The rearrangement joins TRBV5-4 to TRBJ2-2, with D perhaps TRBD2 (6 bases). The CDR3 totals 15 residues. Germline V gene data show CDR1 as SGHNT and CDR2 as YYREEE (reference sequence). V shed 4 bases and J shed 0 bases, with 10 bases lying between them. CDR3 protein: CASSGRQANTGELFF. CDR3 nucleotide sequence: TGTGCCAGCAGCGGGAGGCAGGCGAACACCGGGGAGCTGTTTTTT.

The V gene is TRBV7-2, the J gene TRBJ1-6; D perhaps matches TRBD1 (5 bases). Trimming took off 0 bases at V and 14 bases at J, with 20 bases between the two ends. CDR1 is SGHTA, CDR2 FQGNSA, per germline. This CDR3 spans 16 amino acids. CDR3 region: CASSLAPSGSSATLHF. The CDR3 nucleotides are TGTGCCAGCAGCTTAGCCCCCTCAGGGAGTTCTGCCACCCTCCACTTT. The full variable domain, completed using reference TRBV7-2 and TRBJ1-6, is GAGVSQSPSNKVTEKGKDVELRCDPISGHTALYWYRQSLGQGLEFLIYFQGNSAPDKSGLPSDRFSAERTGGSVSTLTIQRTQQEDSAVYLCASSLAPSGSSATLHFGNGTRLTVT.

This clonotype was seen repeatedly, ten times or more. This chain links TRBV11-1 with TRBJ2-1; 9 nucleotides align to TRBD1. V trimming: 5 bases; J trimming: 8 bases; junction bases outside the gene matches: 7. The CDR3 spans 14 residues. Germline V gene sequence: CDR1 SGHAT, CDR2 FQDESV (reference sequence). The CDR3, as DNA: TGTGCCAGCAGCCCCGGGACAGGGAGCGATGAGCAGTTCTTC. The encoded protein is CASSPGTGSDEQFF.

The rearrangement uses TRBV5-1 and TRBJ2-5; 7 bases match TRBD2. In germline, CDR1 is SGHRS, CDR2 YFSETQ. This CDR3 is 15 amino acids long. Trimming cost V 4 bases and J 3 bases; bases outside gene matches: 9. The CDR3 nucleotides read TGCGCCAGCAGCAAGCAGGGACTAAATGAAGAGACCCAGTACTTC. Translating it yields CASSKQGLNEETQYF. The full variable domain, completed using reference TRBV5-1 and TRBJ2-5, is KAGVTQTPRYLIKTRGQQVTLSCSPISGHRSVSWYQQTPGQGLQFLFEYFSETQRNKGNFPGRFSGRQFSNSRSEMNVSTLELGDSALYLCASSKQGLNEETQYFGPGTRLLVL.

J is TRBJ2-2 and V is TRBV10-3; weak D call: TRBD2 (5 bases). The CDR3 covers 15 residues. Germline CDR1 and CDR2: ENHRY and SYGVKD. V lost 6 bases to trimming and J lost 6 bases, with 17 bases between them. The CDR3 DNA reads TGTGCCATCAGCTTCCGGGCCACCGGGGCCGGGGAGCTGTTTTTT. This codes for CAISFRATGAGELFF.

This rearrangement joins TRBV6-6 to TRBJ2-1; D is uncertain. CDR3 length: 11 amino acids. The germline CDR1 and CDR2 sequences are MNHNY and SVGAGI (reference sequence). V was pared by 6 bases and J by 5 bases, with 5 bases between. This CDR3 is CASRGNNEQFF. The CDR3 bases are TGTGCCAGCAGGGGTAACAATGAGCAGTTCTTC.

CDR3 in DNA: TGTGCCAGCAGCTTAAACGGACCCGGGGGCTCCTACGAGCAGTACTTC. Amino acid sequence: CASSLNGPGGSYEQYF. The chain links TRBV11-2 to TRBJ2-7; a possible D gene is TRBD2 (6 bases). Trimming took 2 bases from V and 0 from J, leaving 14 bases between them. CDR3 length equals 16 residues. CDR1 and CDR2 (germline): SGHAT, FQNNGV.

This clonotype occurred a few times. This chain links TRBV20-1 with TRBJ2-1; D gene uncertain. CDR3 length: 13 residues. Looked up from germline, CDR1 is DFQATT and CDR2 is SNEGSKA (reference sequence). The CDR3 nucleotides read TGCAGCGCGCCCCATTTAGCCCACAATGAGCAGTTCTTC. This gives the protein CSAPHLAHNEQFF.

This chain connects TRBV10-3 to TRBJ2-2, with 11 bases identical to TRBD2. In germline, CDR1 is ENHRY, CDR2 SYGVKD. The junction had 3 bases not matched to a gene; V was cut back by 3 bases and J by 0 bases. There are 17 residues in the CDR3. DNA for the CDR3: TGTGCCATCAGTGAAAGGGGACTAGCGGCGAACACCGGGGAGCTGTTTTTT. It is translated as CAISERGLAANTGELFF.

This clonotype was seen repeatedly, ten times or more. CDR3: CASSHRGWGTDTQYF. DNA for the CDR3: TGCGCCAGCAGCCATAGGGGCTGGGGCACAGATACGCAGTATTTT. This chain joins TRBV4-3 and TRBJ2-3, with D maybe TRBD1 (5 bases). CDR1 and CDR2 (germline): LGHNA, YSLEER. V lost 3 bases to trimming and J lost 1 base, with 11 bases between them. The CDR3 is made up of 15 amino acids.

This clonotype was detected only a few times. This chain joins TRBV7-2 and TRBJ1-2; D is uncertain. Germline lookup yields CDR1 SGHTA and CDR2 FQGNSA. This CDR3 is built from 16 residues. The ends were cut back, 5 bases at V and 8 bases at J, with 24 bases in the middle. Written as DNA, the CDR3 is TGTGCCAGCAGCACCAACCGGGAGGGTGGTCTGGGAGGCTACACCTTC. As protein: CASSTNREGGLGGYTF.